This TCR beta chain is drawn from a study of blood T cell repertoires in COVID-19. V lost 6 bases and J 4 bases, leaving 10 bases between the germline ends. There are 13 residues in the CDR3. Generated by immunoSEQ multiplex PCR, the TCRdb table keeps only in-frame clones and is missing some. Of around 150,000 clones listed, roughly four fifths are singletons. The TCR sequence derives from a woman aged 60 to 75 with acute or convalescent COVID-19. This sequence joins TRBV12-3 or TRBV12-4 and TRBJ1-5; tentatively, D is TRBD1 (5 bases). Material: peripheral blood. CDR3: CASRRQRNQPQHF. Written as DNA, the CDR3 is TGTGCCAGCAGACGACAGCGAAATCAGCCCCAGCATTTT.